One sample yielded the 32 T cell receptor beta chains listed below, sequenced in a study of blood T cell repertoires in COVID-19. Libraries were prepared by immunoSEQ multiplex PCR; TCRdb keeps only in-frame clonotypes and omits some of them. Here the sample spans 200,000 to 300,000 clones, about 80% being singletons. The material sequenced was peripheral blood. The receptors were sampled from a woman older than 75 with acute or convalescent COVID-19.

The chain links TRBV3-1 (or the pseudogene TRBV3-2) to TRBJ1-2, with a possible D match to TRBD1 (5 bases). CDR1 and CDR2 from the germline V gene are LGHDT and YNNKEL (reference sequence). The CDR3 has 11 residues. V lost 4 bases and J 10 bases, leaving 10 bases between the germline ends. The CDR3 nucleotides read TGTGCCAGCAGCCGTGTAGGGGACTACACCTTC. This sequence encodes CASSRVGDYTF.

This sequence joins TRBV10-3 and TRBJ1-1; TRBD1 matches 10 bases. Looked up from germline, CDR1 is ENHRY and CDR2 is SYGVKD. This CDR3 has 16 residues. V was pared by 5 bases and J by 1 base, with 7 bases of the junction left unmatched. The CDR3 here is CAISPSGQGPNTEAFF. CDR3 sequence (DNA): TGTGCCATCAGTCCCTCGGGACAGGGGCCGAACACTGAAGCTTTCTTT.

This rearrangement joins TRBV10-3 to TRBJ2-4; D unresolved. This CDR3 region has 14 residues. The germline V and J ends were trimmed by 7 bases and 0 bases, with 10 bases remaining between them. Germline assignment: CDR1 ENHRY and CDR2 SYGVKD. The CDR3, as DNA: TGTGCCATCATACTAAGGCCAGCCAAAAACATTCAGTACTTC. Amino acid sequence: CAIILRPAKNIQYF.

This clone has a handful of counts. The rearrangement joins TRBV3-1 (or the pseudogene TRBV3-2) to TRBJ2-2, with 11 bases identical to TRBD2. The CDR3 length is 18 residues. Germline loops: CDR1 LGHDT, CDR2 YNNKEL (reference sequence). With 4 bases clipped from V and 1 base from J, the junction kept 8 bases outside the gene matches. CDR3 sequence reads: CASSPSSGGTLNTGELFF. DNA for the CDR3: TGTGCCAGCAGCCCTTCTAGCGGGGGGACGCTGAACACCGGGGAGCTGTTTTTT.

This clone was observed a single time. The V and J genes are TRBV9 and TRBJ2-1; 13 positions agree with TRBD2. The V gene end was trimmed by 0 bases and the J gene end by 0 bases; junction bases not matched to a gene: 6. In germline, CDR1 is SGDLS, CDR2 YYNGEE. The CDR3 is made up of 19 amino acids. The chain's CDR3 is CASSVATSGGASSYNEQFF. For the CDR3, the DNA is TGTGCCAGCAGCGTAGCTACTAGCGGGGGGGCTAGCTCCTACAATGAGCAGTTCTTC.

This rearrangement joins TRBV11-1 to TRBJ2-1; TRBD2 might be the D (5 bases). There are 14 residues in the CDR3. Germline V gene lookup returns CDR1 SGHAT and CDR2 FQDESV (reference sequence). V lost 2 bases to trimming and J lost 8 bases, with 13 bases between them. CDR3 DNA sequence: TGTGCCAGCAGCTTAAACCGCCTGCGGGATGAGCAGTTCTTC. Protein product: CASSLNRLRDEQFF.

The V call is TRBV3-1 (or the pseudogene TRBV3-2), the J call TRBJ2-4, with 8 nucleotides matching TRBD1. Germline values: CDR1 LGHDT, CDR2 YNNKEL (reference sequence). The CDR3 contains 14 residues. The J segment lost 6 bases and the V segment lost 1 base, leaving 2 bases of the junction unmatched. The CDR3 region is CASSQGQGANIQYF. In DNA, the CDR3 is TGTGCCAGCAGCCAAGGTCAGGGGGCAAACATTCAGTACTTC.

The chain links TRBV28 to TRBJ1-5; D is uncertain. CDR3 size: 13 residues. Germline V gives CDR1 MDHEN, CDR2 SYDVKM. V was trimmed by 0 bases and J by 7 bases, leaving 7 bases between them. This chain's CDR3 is CASSLWGRQPQHF. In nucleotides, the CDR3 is TGTGCCAGCAGTTTATGGGGGAGACAGCCCCAGCATTTT. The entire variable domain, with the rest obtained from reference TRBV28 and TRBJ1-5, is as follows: DVKVTQSSRYLVKRTGEKVFLECVQDMDHENMFWYRQDPGLGLRLIYFSYDVKMKEKGDIPEGYSVSREKKERFSLILESASTNQTSMYLCASSLWGRQPQHFGDGTRLSIL.

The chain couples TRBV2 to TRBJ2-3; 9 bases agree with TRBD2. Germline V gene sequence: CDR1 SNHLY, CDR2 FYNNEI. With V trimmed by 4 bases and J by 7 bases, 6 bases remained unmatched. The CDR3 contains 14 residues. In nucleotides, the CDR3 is TGTGCCAGCAGTGGAGGGGGACTAGCCAATACGCAGTATTTT. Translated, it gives CASSGGGLANTQYF.

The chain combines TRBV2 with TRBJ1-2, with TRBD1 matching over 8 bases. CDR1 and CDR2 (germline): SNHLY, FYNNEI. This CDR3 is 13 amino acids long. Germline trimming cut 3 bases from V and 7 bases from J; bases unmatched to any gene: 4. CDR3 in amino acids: CASSEQGARGYTF. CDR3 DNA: TGTGCCAGCAGTGAGCAGGGGGCGCGTGGCTACACCTTC.

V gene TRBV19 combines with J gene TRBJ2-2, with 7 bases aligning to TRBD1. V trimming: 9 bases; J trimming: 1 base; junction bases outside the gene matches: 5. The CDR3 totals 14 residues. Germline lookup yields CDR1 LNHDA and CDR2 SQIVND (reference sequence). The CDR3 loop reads CARYRGENTGELFF. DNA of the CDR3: TGTGCCAGATACAGGGGCGAGAACACCGGGGAGCTGTTTTTT. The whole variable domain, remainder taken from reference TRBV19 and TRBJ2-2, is DGGITQSPKYLFRKEGQNVTLSCEQNLNHDAMYWYRQDPGQGLRLIYYSQIVNDFQKGDIAEGYSVSREKKESFPLTVTSAQKNPTAFYLCARYRGENTGELFFGEGSRLTVL.

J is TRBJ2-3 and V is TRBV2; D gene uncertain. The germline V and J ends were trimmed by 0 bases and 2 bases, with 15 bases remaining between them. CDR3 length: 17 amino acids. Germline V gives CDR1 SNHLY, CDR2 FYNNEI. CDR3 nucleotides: TGTGCCAGCAGTGAAGCCGTTTACGCTACCCCCACAGATACGCAGTATTTT. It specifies CASSEAVYATPTDTQYF.

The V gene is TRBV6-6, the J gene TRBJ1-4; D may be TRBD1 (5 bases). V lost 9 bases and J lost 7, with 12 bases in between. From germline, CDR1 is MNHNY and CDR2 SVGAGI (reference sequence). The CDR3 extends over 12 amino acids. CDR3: CASQGGGEKLFF. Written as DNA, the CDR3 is TGTGCCAGTCAGGGCGGGGGTGAAAAACTGTTTTTT.

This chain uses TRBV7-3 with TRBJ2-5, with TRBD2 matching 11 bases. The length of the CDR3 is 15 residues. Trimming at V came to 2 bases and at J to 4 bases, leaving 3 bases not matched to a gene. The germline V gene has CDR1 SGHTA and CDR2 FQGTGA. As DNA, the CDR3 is TGTGCCAGCAGCTTAGATGGGACTAGCGGAGAGACCCAGTACTTC. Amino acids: CASSLDGTSGETQYF.

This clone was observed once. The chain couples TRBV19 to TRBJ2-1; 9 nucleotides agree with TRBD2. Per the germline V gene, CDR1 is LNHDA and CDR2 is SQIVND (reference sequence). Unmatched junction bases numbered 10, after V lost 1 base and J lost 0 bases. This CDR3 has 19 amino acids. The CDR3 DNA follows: TGTGCCAGTAGTATAGTGAGCGGGGGGCCCCCTCACTCCTACAATGAGCAGTTCTTC. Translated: CASSIVSGGPPHSYNEQFF. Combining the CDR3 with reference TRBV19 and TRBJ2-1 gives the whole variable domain DGGITQSPKYLFRKEGQNVTLSCEQNLNHDAMYWYRQDPGQGLRLIYYSQIVNDFQKGDIAEGYSVSREKKESFPLTVTSAQKNPTAFYLCASSIVSGGPPHSYNEQFFGPGTRLTVL.

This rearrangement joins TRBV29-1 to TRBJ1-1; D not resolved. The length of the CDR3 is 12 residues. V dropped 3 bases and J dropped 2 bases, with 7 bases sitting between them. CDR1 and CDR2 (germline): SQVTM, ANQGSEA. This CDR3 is CSVDPSNTEAFF. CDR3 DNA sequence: TGCAGCGTTGATCCCAGTAACACTGAAGCTTTCTTT.

DNA for the CDR3: TGTGCCAGTAGTATCGCCGGTAACGAGCAGTACTTC. Protein product: CASSIAGNEQYF. V gene TRBV19 combines with J gene TRBJ2-7; D unclear. The CDR3 runs to 12 residues. Per the germline V gene, CDR1 is LNHDA and CDR2 is SQIVND (reference sequence). With 3 bases removed from V and 5 bases from J, the gap between germline ends came to 8 bases.

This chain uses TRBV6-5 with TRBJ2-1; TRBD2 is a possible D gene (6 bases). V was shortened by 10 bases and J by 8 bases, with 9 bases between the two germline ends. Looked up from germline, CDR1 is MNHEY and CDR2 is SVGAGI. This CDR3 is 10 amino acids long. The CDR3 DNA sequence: TGTGCCAACCCGGGGGATGAGCAGTTCTTC. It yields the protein CANPGDEQFF.

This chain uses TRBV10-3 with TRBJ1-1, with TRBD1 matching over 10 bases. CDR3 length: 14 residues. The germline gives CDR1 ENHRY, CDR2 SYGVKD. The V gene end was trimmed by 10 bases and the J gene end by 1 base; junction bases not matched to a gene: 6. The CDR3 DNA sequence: TGTGCCACCGGACAGGGGGGACCGAACACTGAAGCTTTCTTT. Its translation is CATGQGGPNTEAFF.

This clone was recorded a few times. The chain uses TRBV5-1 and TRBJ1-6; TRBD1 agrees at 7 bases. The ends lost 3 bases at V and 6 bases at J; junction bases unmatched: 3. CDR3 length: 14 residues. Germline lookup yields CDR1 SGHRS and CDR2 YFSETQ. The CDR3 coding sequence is TGCGCCAGCAGCTCGGGACAGCCTAATTCACCCCTCCACTTT. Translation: CASSSGQPNSPLHF.

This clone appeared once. The CDR3 DNA follows: TGTGCCAGCACCCTTGACAGAGGGGGAGTTAGCAATCAGCCCCAGCATTTT. This gives the protein CASTLDRGGVSNQPQHF. This chain joins TRBV27 and TRBJ1-5; tentative D call: TRBD1 (6 bases). Germline values: CDR1 MNHEY, CDR2 SMNVEV (reference sequence). The length of the CDR3 is 17 residues. The ends were cut back, 7 bases at V and 0 bases at J, with 19 bases in the middle.

The CDR3 protein is CASSVEGASTDTQYF. Here the CDR3 DNA reads TGTGCCAGCAGCGTAGAGGGAGCTAGCACAGATACGCAGTATTTT. V and J are TRBV9 and TRBJ2-3; possible D gene TRBD2, 5 bases. CDR3 length equals 15 residues. Germline values: CDR1 SGDLS, CDR2 YYNGEE. The germline V and J ends were trimmed by 0 bases and 0 bases, with 8 bases remaining between them.

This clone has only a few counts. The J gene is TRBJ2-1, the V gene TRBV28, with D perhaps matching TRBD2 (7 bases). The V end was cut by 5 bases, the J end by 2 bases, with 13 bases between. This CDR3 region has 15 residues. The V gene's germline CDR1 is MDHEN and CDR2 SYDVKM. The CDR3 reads CASSRRGAAYNEQFF. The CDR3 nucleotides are TGTGCCAGCAGTAGACGGGGGGCCGCCTACAATGAGCAGTTCTTC.

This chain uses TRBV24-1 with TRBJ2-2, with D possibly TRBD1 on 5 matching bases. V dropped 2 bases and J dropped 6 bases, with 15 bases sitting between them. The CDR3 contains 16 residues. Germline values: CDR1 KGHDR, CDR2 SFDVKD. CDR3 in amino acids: CATSDSASRGPGELFF. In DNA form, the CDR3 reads TGTGCCACCAGTGATTCCGCCTCTAGGGGTCCCGGGGAGCTGTTTTTT.

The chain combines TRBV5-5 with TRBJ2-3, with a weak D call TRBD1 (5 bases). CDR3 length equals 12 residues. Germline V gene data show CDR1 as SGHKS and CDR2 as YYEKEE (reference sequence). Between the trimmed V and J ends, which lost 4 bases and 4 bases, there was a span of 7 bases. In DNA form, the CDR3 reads TGTGCCAGCAGCGAAGGGGCAGATACGCAGTATTTT. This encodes CASSEGADTQYF. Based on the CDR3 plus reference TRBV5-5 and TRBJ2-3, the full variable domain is DAGVTQSPTHLIKTRGQQVTLRCSPISGHKSVSWYQQVLGQGPQFIFQYYEKEERGRGNFPDRFSARQFPNYSSELNVNALLLGDSALYLCASSEGADTQYFGPGTRLTVL.

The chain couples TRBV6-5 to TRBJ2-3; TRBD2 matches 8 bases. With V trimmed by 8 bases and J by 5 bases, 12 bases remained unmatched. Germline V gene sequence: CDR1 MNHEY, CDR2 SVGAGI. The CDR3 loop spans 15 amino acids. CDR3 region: CASGRGGTRVDTQYF. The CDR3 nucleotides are TGTGCCAGCGGCCGGGGGGGGACCCGGGTAGATACGCAGTATTTT.

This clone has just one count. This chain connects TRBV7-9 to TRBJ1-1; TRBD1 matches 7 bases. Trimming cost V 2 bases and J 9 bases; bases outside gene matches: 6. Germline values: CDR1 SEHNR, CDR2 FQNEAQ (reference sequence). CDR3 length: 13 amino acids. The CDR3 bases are TGTGCCAGCAGCTTATCGGGGACAGAGAAAGCTTTCTTT. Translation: CASSLSGTEKAFF.

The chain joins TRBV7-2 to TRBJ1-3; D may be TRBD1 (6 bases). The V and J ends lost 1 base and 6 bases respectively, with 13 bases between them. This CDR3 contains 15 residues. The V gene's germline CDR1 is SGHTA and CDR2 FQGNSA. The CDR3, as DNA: TGTGCCAGCAGCTTAGACAGGGTCATTGAAAACACCATATATTTT. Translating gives CASSLDRVIENTIYF.

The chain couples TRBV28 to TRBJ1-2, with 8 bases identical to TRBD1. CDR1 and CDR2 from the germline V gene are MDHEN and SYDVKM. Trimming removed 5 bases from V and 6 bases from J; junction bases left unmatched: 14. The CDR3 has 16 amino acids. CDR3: CASSANGQGPADGYTF. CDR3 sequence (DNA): TGTGCCAGCAGTGCAAATGGACAGGGCCCAGCCGATGGCTACACCTTC.

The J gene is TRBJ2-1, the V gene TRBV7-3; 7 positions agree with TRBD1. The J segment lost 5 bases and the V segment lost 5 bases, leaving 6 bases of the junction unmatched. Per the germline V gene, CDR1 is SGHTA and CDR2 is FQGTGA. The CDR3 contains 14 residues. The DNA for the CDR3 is TGTGCCAGCAGCCCTGGGACAGTCAACAATGAGCAGTTCTTC. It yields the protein CASSPGTVNNEQFF. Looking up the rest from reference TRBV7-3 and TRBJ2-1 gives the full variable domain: GAGVSQTPSNKVTEKGKYVELRCDPISGHTALYWYRQSLGQGPEFLIYFQGTGAADDSGLPNDRFFAVRPEGSVSTLKIQRTERGDSAVYLCASSPGTVNNEQFFGPGTRLTVL.

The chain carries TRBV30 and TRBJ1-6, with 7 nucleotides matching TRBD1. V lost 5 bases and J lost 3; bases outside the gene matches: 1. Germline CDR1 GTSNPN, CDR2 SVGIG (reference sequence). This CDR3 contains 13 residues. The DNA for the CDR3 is TGTGCCTGGGGGGACAGCTATAATTCACCCCTCCACTTT. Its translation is CAWGDSYNSPLHF.

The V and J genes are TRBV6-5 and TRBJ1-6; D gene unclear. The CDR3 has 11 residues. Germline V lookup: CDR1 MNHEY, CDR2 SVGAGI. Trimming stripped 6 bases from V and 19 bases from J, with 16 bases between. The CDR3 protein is CASRQTSICHF. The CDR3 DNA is TGTGCCAGCAGGCAAACGAGTATTTGTCACTTT.